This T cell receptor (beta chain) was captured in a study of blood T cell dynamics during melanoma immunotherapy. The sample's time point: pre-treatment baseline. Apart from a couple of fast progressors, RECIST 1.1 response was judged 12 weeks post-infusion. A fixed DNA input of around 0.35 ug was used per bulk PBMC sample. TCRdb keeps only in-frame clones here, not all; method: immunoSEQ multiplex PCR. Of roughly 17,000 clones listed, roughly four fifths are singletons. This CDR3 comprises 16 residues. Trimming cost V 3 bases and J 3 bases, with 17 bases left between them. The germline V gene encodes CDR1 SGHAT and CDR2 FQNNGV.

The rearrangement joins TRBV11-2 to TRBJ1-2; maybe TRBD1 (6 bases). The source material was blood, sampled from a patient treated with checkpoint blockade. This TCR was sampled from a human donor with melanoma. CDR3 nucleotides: TGTGCCAGCAGCTTGTCCCCGGGACACGGCGACTATGGCTACACCTTC. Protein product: CASSLSPGHGDYGYTF.